This record covers a single T cell receptor beta chain. What it binds is not known. The data belong to a study of OX40 agonist ivuxolimab in advanced cancers. Across the whole study: There were three patients with partial responses, one having hepatocellular carcinoma and two cutaneous melanoma.

Whole-study results and caveats: Expanded clones were, on average, more numerous in CD8+ T cells than in CD4+. At 0.1 to 3.0 mg/kg, CD4+ and CD8+ blood T cells expanded clonally by week 6.

TCRdb's copy holds only in-frame clones and misses some; the assay was immunoSEQ multiplex PCR. Counted here are about 70,000 clones, about 90% occurring once; the ten biggest clones make up 0.86%. This CDR3 region has 18 residues. Germline values: CDR1 PRHDT, CDR2 FYEKMQ (reference sequence). The V and J ends lost 2 bases and 4 bases, in that order; junction bases with no gene match: 10. The source of this sequence is an adult with an advanced solid tumor such as melanoma, head and neck, liver or kidney cancer. The material sequenced was CD4+ or CD8+ T cells sorted from blood, taken in a trial of the OX40 agonist ivuxolimab. The chain has TRBV13 and TRBJ2-2, with 10 bases lining up with TRBD2. CDR3 loop: CASSLKPAGGPRTGELFF. CDR3 DNA sequence: TGTGCCAGCAGCTTAAAGCCAGCGGGAGGGCCTCGCACCGGGGAGCTGTTTTTT.